The clone carrying this TCR beta chain turned up a few times. Its target is unknown. The CDR3 has 14 amino acids. Trimming removed 6 bases at V and 3 bases at J, with 12 bases between. CDR1 is MNHNY, CDR2 SVGAGI, per germline (reference sequence). The data derive from a study of T-cell memory formation after mild COVID-19. Overall study results and limits: Clones from the second wave (peaking day 37) had unconfirmed SARS-CoV-2 specificity. Clones that got smaller from day 15 to 85 had even CD4/CD8, while clones growing later tipped toward CD4+. The pre-infection memory compartment contained some responding clones, suggesting cross-reactive memory joined.

Amplification by 5'RACE using constant-segment primers produced TCR alpha and TCR beta cDNA libraries that carried sample barcodes and UMIs. TCRdb re-called the 5' RACE reads through MiXCR, storing one row per CDR3 protein. The sample includes around 150,000 distinct CDR3 sequences, approximately 14% of them seen just once. Sequenced: PBMCs or a T cell subset sorted from them (not recorded which). This rearrangement joins TRBV6-6 to TRBJ2-1; tentative D call: TRBD2 (5 bases). The source is an adult woman who had mild COVID-19 (a few samples of this study predate the infection). Cell type and time point are not known. DNA of the CDR3: TGTGCCAGCAGGCCTACCGGGATCTACAATGAGCAGTTCTTC. It encodes CASRPTGIYNEQFF.